A single sample is the source of the 6 T cell receptor beta chains below, sequenced in a study of cytomegalovirus exposure and HLA in healthy donors. Method: immunoSEQ multiplex PCR; TCRdb's copy keeps in-frame clones and lacks some. Of about 70,000 clones detected, around 94% appear once; the ten largest clones hold approximately 2%. Sample: PBMCs. The receptors were gathered from a woman under 30 in good health and CMV-seropositive.

The table lists this clone with a count of one. The chain employs TRBV11-2 and TRBJ2-1; possible D gene TRBD2, 6 bases. Trimming took 6 bases from V and 5 from J, leaving 17 bases between them. The germline gives CDR1 SGHAT, CDR2 FQNNGV. There are 15 residues in the CDR3. CDR3 nucleotides: TGTGCCAGCAGTTCTCAGGGACTCTCAAACAATGAGCAGTTCTTC. Amino acids: CASSSQGLSNNEQFF.

The chain joins TRBV27 to TRBJ2-3; 8 bases fit TRBD2. This CDR3 region has 14 residues. V lost 5 bases, J lost 10 bases, and 11 bases stayed unmatched. Per the germline V gene, CDR1 is MNHEY and CDR2 is SMNVEV (reference sequence). CDR3: CASSIRTSNAAQYF. For the CDR3, the DNA is TGTGCCAGCAGTATTCGGACTAGCAACGCCGCGCAGTATTTT.

The chain recombines TRBV7-8 with TRBJ2-1, with TRBD1 identical over 10 bases. V lost 5 bases and J lost 5; bases outside the gene matches: 6. The CDR3 length is 15 residues. Per germline, CDR1 SGHVS and CDR2 FQNEAQ. The CDR3 coding sequence is TGTGCCAGCAGCCCTAGGACAGGGGGGAACAATGAGCAGTTCTTC. Translation gives CASSPRTGGNNEQFF.

This clone was detected a few times. The chain has TRBV5-1 and TRBJ1-5; 7 bases are shared with TRBD1. The CDR3 totals 15 residues. The trim removed 4 bases at V and 6 bases at J, leaving 10 bases unmatched. CDR1 is SGHRS, CDR2 YFSETQ, per germline. The CDR3 DNA reads TGCGCCAGCAGCCCGGGGACAGACTCGGCTCAGCCCCAGCATTTT. It translates to CASSPGTDSAQPQHF.

The chain recombines TRBV2 with TRBJ2-1; 12 bases align to TRBD2. The V gene's germline CDR1 is SNHLY and CDR2 FYNNEI. CDR3 size: 17 residues. J lost 10 bases, V lost 1 base, and 11 bases had no gene match. The chain's CDR3 is CASSEGISSGGAPEQFF. Here the CDR3 DNA reads TGTGCCAGCAGTGAAGGGATCTCTAGCGGGGGGGCCCCCGAGCAGTTCTTC.

This rearrangement joins TRBV21-1 to TRBJ1-4; the table's TRBD1 call for D was not verified on the DNA. TRBV21-1 is shown as a pseudogene. This CDR3 has 14 residues. This CDR3 reads CASSPGTGGEKLFF. The CDR3 nucleotides read TGTGCCAGCAGCCCCGGGACAGGGGGCGAAAAACTGTTTTTT.